The next 22 T cell receptor beta chains were all read from a single sample in a study of CD8 T cells in Susac syndrome. With random hexamers, reverse transcription was performed on roughly 0.5 to 1 ug of RNA. TCRdb used MiXCR to reprocess the immunoSEQ multiplex PCR reads, holding one entry per CDR3 protein. Of about 300,000 distinct CDR3 sequences listed, roughly 85% were seen once; the top ten hold roughly 0.22%. Material for sequencing was CD8+ T cells from PBMCs. These receptors were taken from a human donor with multiple sclerosis.

This rearrangement joins TRBV14 to TRBJ2-1, with 7 bases matching TRBD2. The CDR3 runs to 16 residues. Germline lookup yields CDR1 SGHDN and CDR2 FVKESK. V was pared by 0 bases and J by 5 bases, with 7 bases of the junction left unmatched. The CDR3 sequence is CASSQEVGLGNNEQFF. CDR3 DNA sequence: TGTGCCAGCAGCCAAGAAGTAGGACTAGGAAACAATGAGCAGTTCTTC.

The rearrangement uses TRBV28 and TRBJ2-3; 7 nucleotides line up with TRBD2. The germline V gene encodes CDR1 MDHEN and CDR2 SYDVKM. After removal of 5 bases from V and 4 bases from J, the junction contained 21 bases not matched to a gene. The CDR3 loop spans 19 amino acids. CDR3 sequence: CASSQPRGGEGLFPDTQYF. Written as DNA, the CDR3 is TGTGCCAGCAGTCAACCCCGAGGAGGGGAGGGCCTTTTCCCAGATACGCAGTATTTT.

The chain uses TRBV4-3 and TRBJ1-1, with no clear D. CDR1 LGHNA and CDR2 YSLEER come from the germline V gene. The CDR3 is 15 amino acids. V was shortened by 6 bases and J by 4 bases, with 18 bases between the two germline ends. CDR3 DNA: TGCGCCAGCAGTCGAGATATCTCTAGGAGCACTGAAGCTTTCTTT. This encodes CASSRDISRSTEAFF.

The table lists this clonotype with a few counts. The rearrangement uses TRBV15 and TRBJ1-1; 12 nucleotides align to TRBD1. The CDR3 covers 18 residues. In germline, CDR1 is LNHNV, CDR2 YYDKDF (reference sequence). V trimming: 3 bases; J trimming: 5 bases; junction bases outside the gene matches: 13. CDR3 bases: TGTGCCACCAGCAGGGATCTGGGGGACAGGGGGCTTGAGACTGAAGCTTTCTTT. Protein sequence: CATSRDLGDRGLETEAFF. Variable domain in full (rest from reference TRBV15 and TRBJ1-1): DAMVIQNPRYQVTQFGKPVTLSCSQTLNHNVMYWYQQKSSQAPKLLFHYYDKDFNNEADTPDNFQSRRPNTSFCFLDIRSPGLGDTAMYLCATSRDLGDRGLETEAFFGQGTRLTVV.

The V and J genes are TRBV4-3 and TRBJ2-7; a possible D gene is TRBD1 (6 bases). The CDR3 contains 16 residues. Germline-derived CDR1 and CDR2 are LGHNA and YSLEER. Trimming shortened V by 3 bases and J by 0 bases, and 15 bases separated the two germline ends. CDR3 DNA: TGCGCCAGCAGCCAGACCGGGACACTCGACTCCTACGAGCAGTACTTC. Protein product: CASSQTGTLDSYEQYF.

The CDR3 spells CASSARNYGYTF. In DNA, the CDR3 is TGTGCCAGCAGTGCGAGAAACTATGGCTACACCTTC. The rearrangement links TRBV25-1 to TRBJ1-2; D is ambiguous. CDR3 length: 12 amino acids. Trimming pared 4 bases from V and 2 bases from J, leaving 5 bases between. Germline lookup yields CDR1 MGHDK and CDR2 SYGVNS.

This chain uses TRBV11-2 with TRBJ2-3; TRBD2 agrees at 7 bases. CDR3 length: 16 amino acids. Trimming removed 3 bases from V and 0 bases from J; junction bases left unmatched: 6. CDR1 and CDR2 (germline): SGHAT, FQNNGV. The CDR3 DNA reads TGTGCCAGCAGCTTCCGGGACTACTCTAGCACAGATACGCAGTATTTT. This encodes CASSFRDYSSTDTQYF.

This chain links TRBV27 with TRBJ2-1; 11 bases are shared with TRBD1. The CDR3 sequence is 15 residues long. Per the germline V gene, CDR1 is MNHEY and CDR2 is SMNVEV (reference sequence). V lost 2 bases and J lost 8; bases outside the gene matches: 5. The DNA for the CDR3 is TGTGCCAGCAGTTTACGGGACAGGGGGGGGCATGAGCAGTTCTTC. Its protein is CASSLRDRGGHEQFF.

The chain recombines TRBV13 with TRBJ2-7; TRBD2 agrees at 12 bases. J lost 0 bases, V lost 5 bases, and 11 bases had no gene match. Germline V lookup: CDR1 PRHDT, CDR2 FYEKMQ (reference sequence). The CDR3 has 18 amino acids. As DNA, the CDR3 is TGTGCCAGCAGCCCCATCGGGACTAGCGGGCCTAGCTCCTACGAGCAGTACTTC. Its translation is CASSPIGTSGPSSYEQYF.

This chain connects TRBV7-9 to TRBJ1-5; D perhaps matches TRBD1 (6 bases). The length of the CDR3 is 14 residues. The germline V gene encodes CDR1 SEHNR and CDR2 FQNEAQ (reference sequence). Trimming removed 1 base from V and 7 bases from J, with 11 bases in between. CDR3 region: CASSLVGQRQPQHF. The CDR3 DNA is TGTGCCAGCAGCTTAGTCGGACAGAGACAGCCCCAGCATTTT.

The V call is TRBV4-3, the J call TRBJ1-2; TRBD1 is a possible D gene (6 bases). V shed 4 bases and J shed 5 bases, with 17 bases lying between them. Per the germline V gene, CDR1 is LGHNA and CDR2 is YSLEER. The CDR3 length is 15 residues. CDR3 sequence: CASSPYTGMGYGYTF. For the CDR3, the DNA is TGCGCCAGCAGCCCCTATACAGGGATGGGGTATGGCTACACCTTC.

The rearrangement uses TRBV13 and TRBJ2-7, with 7 bases lining up with TRBD2. Germline CDR1 and CDR2: PRHDT and FYEKMQ (reference sequence). The CDR3 contains 15 residues. V trimming: 5 bases; J trimming: 2 bases; junction bases outside the gene matches: 9. Here the CDR3 DNA reads TGTGCCAGCAGCGCGGGACTATCTAAAGCCTACGAGCAGTACTTC. It yields the protein CASSAGLSKAYEQYF.

The chain combines TRBV7-9 with TRBJ1-1; D not certain. Germline loops: CDR1 SEHNR, CDR2 FQNEAQ (reference sequence). This CDR3 contains 15 residues. V lost 4 bases, J lost 5 bases, and 17 bases lay in between. CDR3 amino acids: CASSSWIPGETEAFF. CDR3 sequence (DNA): TGTGCCAGCAGCTCATGGATCCCTGGAGAAACTGAAGCTTTCTTT.

This clonotype turned up a few times. This chain links TRBV4-3 with TRBJ2-7; D not resolved. Trimming cost V 0 bases and J 4 bases, with 16 bases left between them. Germline V lookup: CDR1 LGHNA, CDR2 YSLEER. The CDR3 runs 16 residues. CDR3 bases: TGCGCCAGCAGCCAAGATCGGAGCACCTTCCGGTACGAGCAGTACTTC. Its translation: CASSQDRSTFRYEQYF.

The V and J genes are TRBV18 and TRBJ1-1; maybe TRBD1 (6 bases). This CDR3 has 15 amino acids. Germline-derived CDR1 and CDR2 are KGHSH and LQKENI. The V and J ends lost 6 bases and 3 bases respectively, with 17 bases between them. The DNA of the CDR3 is TGTGCCAGCTCCTTTGTGGGGGGCGCCTACACTGAAGCTTTCTTT. It codes for CASSFVGGAYTEAFF.

This chain joins TRBV19 and TRBJ2-3, with D perhaps matching TRBD1 (5 bases). CDR3 length: 14 residues. V was pared by 10 bases and J by 0 bases, with 14 bases between. CDR1 is LNHDA and CDR2 is SQIVND in the germline V gene (reference sequence). The DNA of the CDR3 is TGTGCCACCACGACAGAACTTAGCACAGATACGCAGTATTTT. Residues: CATTTELSTDTQYF.

The chain joins TRBV30 to TRBJ1-1; TRBD1 matches at 7 bases. Germline-derived CDR1 and CDR2 are GTSNPN and SVGIG (reference sequence). This CDR3 is 14 amino acids long. Germline trimming cut 5 bases from V and 4 bases from J; bases unmatched to any gene: 10. The DNA of the CDR3 is TGTGCCTGGGACAGGGAGAGTCTGGGCACTGAAGCTTTCTTT. As protein: CAWDRESLGTEAFF.

This chain joins TRBV7-8 and TRBJ2-1; 7 positions match TRBD2. V was clipped by 5 bases and J by 0 bases; unmatched bases: 4. Germline-derived CDR1 and CDR2 are SGHVS and FQNEAQ. CDR3 size: 15 residues. Written as DNA, the CDR3 is TGTGCCAGCAGCGTCCCTAGCGGCTCCTACAATGAGCAGTTCTTC. It specifies CASSVPSGSYNEQFF.

The chain couples TRBV2 to TRBJ2-3; TRBD2 matches 9 bases. CDR1 is SNHLY and CDR2 is FYNNEI in the germline V gene. With V trimmed by 6 bases and J by 3 bases, 7 bases remained unmatched. The CDR3 totals 15 residues. For the CDR3, the DNA is TGTGCCAGCAGCATCCGTAGCGGGAGTACAGATACGCAGTATTTT. Encoded protein: CASSIRSGSTDTQYF.

The chain joins TRBV29-1 to TRBJ2-7; 10 bases fit TRBD1. Germline trimming cut 6 bases from V and 4 bases from J; bases unmatched to any gene: 9. Germline V lookup: CDR1 SQVTM, CDR2 ANQGSEA. There are 14 residues in the CDR3. In DNA, the CDR3 is TGCAGCGTGTACGGACAGGGGGGCCGTTACGAGCAGTACTTC. This gives the protein CSVYGQGGRYEQYF.

The J gene is TRBJ2-7, the V gene TRBV30; TRBD1 aligns across 7 bases. The CDR3 contains 12 residues. Germline CDR1 GTSNPN, CDR2 SVGIG (reference sequence). With V trimmed by 5 bases and J by 5 bases, 6 bases remained unmatched. For the CDR3, the DNA is TGTGCCTGGGACACAGGGGCGGACGAGCAGTACTTC. Protein sequence: CAWDTGADEQYF. Looking up the rest from reference TRBV30 and TRBJ2-7 gives the full variable domain: SQTIHQWPATLVQPVGSPLSLECTVEGTSNPNLYWYRQAAGRGLQLLFYSVGIGQISSEVPQNLSASRPQDRQFILSSKKLLLSDSGFYLCAWDTGADEQYFGPGTRLTVT.

The V call is TRBV5-5, the J call TRBJ1-1; 12 bases are a match to TRBD1. CDR3 length equals 15 residues. V trimming: 5 bases; J trimming: 11 bases; junction bases outside the gene matches: 13. Germline assignment: CDR1 SGHKS and CDR2 YYEKEE (reference sequence). The CDR3 reads CASSHPGQGAIMAFF. The CDR3 nucleotides read TGTGCCAGCAGTCACCCGGGACAGGGGGCCATCATGGCTTTCTTT.